This T cell receptor beta chain came from a study of cytomegalovirus exposure and HLA in healthy donors. CDR1 is SGDLS, CDR2 YYNGEE, per germline. The CDR3 length is 15 residues. Findings of the study overall: In a later analysis, TCR beta V- and J-gene trimming was associated with a missense DCLRE1C variant.

To note about this clone: Its antigen is undetermined.

The PCR used 60 Vbeta and 13 Jbeta primers. Assay used: immunoSEQ multiplex PCR; TCRdb lists only in-frame clones, some missing. The sample has some 100,000 clones, around three quarters seen once. The specimen was PBMCs. This chain uses TRBV9 with TRBJ2-5; 8 bases match TRBD2. The J call is uncertain, as TRBJ2-7 better fits the DNA end. This TCR derives from a female donor in good health and CMV-seronegative. CDR3: CASSVGAGARYEQYF. The DNA of the CDR3 is TGTGCCAGCAGCGTAGGAGCGGGGGCACGCTACGAGCAGTACTTC.